What follows are 5 T cell receptor beta chains derived from one specimen sequenced in a study of shared clonotypes between healthy human individuals (TCRdb year 2020). The protocol used for the library was the immunoSEQ multiplex PCR assay. Imported from immuneACCESS, the table was reduced by TCRdb to in-frame sequences with V and J called. These copies leave out some clones; in studies compared against another copy, an unresolved V gene accounts for under half, and the cause of the remainder is not known. The sample has some 2.3 million clones on record, over 85% of them singletons. The ten top clones hold 0.39% of the sample. Source material: naive CD4+ T cells from PBMCs. In the paper's terms, the cell subset or site label means: CD45RA+ positively selected. The source of these receptors is a man between 18 and 29 years old in good health. Some clones in this sample may be carry-over from other donors' samples.

The chain has TRBV6-5 and TRBJ1-5, with 7 bases aligning to TRBD1. The CDR3 loop spans 14 amino acids. V lost 6 bases, J lost 4 bases, and 6 bases stayed unmatched. Germline V lookup: CDR1 MNHEY, CDR2 SVGAGI. CDR3 region: CASSPGQVNQPQHF. DNA of the CDR3: TGTGCCAGCAGCCCAGGACAGGTTAATCAGCCCCAGCATTTT.

The V call is TRBV7-3, the J call TRBJ2-2, with unresolved D. The CDR3 totals 17 residues. The V and J ends lost 1 base and 1 base respectively, with 13 bases between them. Germline CDR1 reads SGHTA; CDR2 reads FQGTGA. This chain's CDR3 is CASSLNAGVGNTGELFF. The CDR3 region has the DNA TGTGCCAGCAGCTTAAATGCTGGGGTCGGGAACACCGGGGAGCTGTTTTTT.

V and J are TRBV30 and TRBJ1-2, with unresolved D. The V end was cut by 4 bases, the J end by 4 bases, with 19 bases between. CDR1 and CDR2 (germline): GTSNPN, SVGIG (reference sequence). The CDR3 has 15 residues. CDR3 loop: CAWKFRARHSYGYTF. CDR3 coding DNA: TGTGCCTGGAAGTTTCGGGCCCGCCATTCCTATGGCTACACCTTC.

J is TRBJ1-1 and V is TRBV25-1; TRBD1 is a possible D gene (5 bases). V dropped 2 bases and J dropped 5 bases, with 15 bases sitting between them. The CDR3 is 15 residues long. CDR1 MGHDK and CDR2 SYGVNS come from the germline V gene. The CDR3 coding sequence is TGTGCCAGCAGTGAACCAAAGAAAGGGGATACTGAAGCTTTCTTT. It yields the protein CASSEPKKGDTEAFF.

This chain connects TRBV5-1 to TRBJ2-1; D might be TRBD2 (5 bases). The V and J ends lost 6 bases and 5 bases respectively, with 12 bases between them. Germline V lookup: CDR1 SGHRS, CDR2 YFSETQ. The CDR3 is 13 amino acids. The CDR3 protein is CASTKGDNNEQFF. The CDR3 DNA sequence: TGCGCCAGCACCAAGGGAGATAACAATGAGCAGTTCTTC.